Here is one T cell receptor (beta chain) with its context. Antigen unknown. Mismatch with germline at one junction end may stem from a read error. This record comes from a study of tumor-infiltrating lymphocytes in primary liver carcinoma. The overall study: Samples had roughly 3.5 to 7.13 million productive TCRbeta reads, comparable between tissue types. Overall study results and limits: The top-250-clone fraction was significantly higher in tumors than in blood (p = 0.039). For tumor-adjacent and tumor-blood pairs, overlap was less than that seen for tumor region pairs.

The researchers produced TCR beta cDNA from around 0.5 ug total RNA with a constant-region primer. TCR beta libraries came from three nested multiplex PCR rounds using slightly modified ARM-PCR. TRBV1-TRBV30 forward and Cbeta reverse primers drove the first two roughly 10-cycle rounds. TCRdb used MiXCR to reprocess the multiplex PCR reads, holding one entry per CDR3 protein. The profile covers roughly 80,000 distinct CDR3 sequences, with about three quarters appearing a single time and 26% taken by the ten largest. Unsorted bulk tissue of roughly 20-31 mg yielded co-extracted RNA and DNA. The CDR3 length is 16 residues. From germline, CDR1 is SGHAT and CDR2 FQNNGV.

Sequencing was carried out using tumor-adjacent normal liver tissue. The TCR was taken from a man between 35 and 55 years old with primary liver carcinoma and hepatitis B virus infection. This chain connects TRBV11-2 to TRBJ2-1; 11 bases line up with TRBD1. In nucleotides, the CDR3 is TGTGCTAGCAGCTCGGGGACAGGGGGGTTCTTCAATGAGCAGTTCTTC. Its translation is CASSSGTGGFFNEQFF.